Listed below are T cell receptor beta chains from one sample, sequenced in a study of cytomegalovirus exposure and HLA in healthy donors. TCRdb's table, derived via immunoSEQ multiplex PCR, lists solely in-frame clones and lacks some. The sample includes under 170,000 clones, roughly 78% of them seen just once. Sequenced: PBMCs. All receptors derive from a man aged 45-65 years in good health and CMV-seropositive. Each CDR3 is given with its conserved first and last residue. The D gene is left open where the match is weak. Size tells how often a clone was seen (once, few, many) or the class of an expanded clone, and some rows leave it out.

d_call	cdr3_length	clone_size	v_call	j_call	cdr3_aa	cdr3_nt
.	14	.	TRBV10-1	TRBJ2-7	CASSESLSFYEQYF	TGCGCCAGCAGTGAGTCTTTAAGCTTCTACGAGCAGTACTTC
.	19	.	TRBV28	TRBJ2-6	CASSLFGGSLPSGANVLTF	TGTGCCAGCAGTTTATTTGGGGGCTCCCTTCCCTCTGGGGCCAACGTCCTGACTTTC
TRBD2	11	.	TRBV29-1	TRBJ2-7	CSGTSGSEQYF	TGCAGCGGGACTAGCGGGAGCGAGCAGTACTTC
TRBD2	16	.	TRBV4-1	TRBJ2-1	CASSHPSGIVYNEQFF	TGCGCCAGCAGCCATCCTAGCGGGATCGTCTACAATGAGCAGTTCTTC
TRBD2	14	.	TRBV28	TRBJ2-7	CASLQLAGAYEQYF	TGTGCCAGCTTACAACTAGCGGGGGCCTACGAGCAGTACTTC
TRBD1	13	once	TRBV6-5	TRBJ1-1	CASSSHRGAEAFF	TGTGCCAGCAGTTCCCACAGGGGTGCTGAAGCTTTCTTT
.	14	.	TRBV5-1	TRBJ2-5	CASSLEPGHETQYF	TGCGCCAGCAGCTTGGAGCCAGGGCACGAGACCCAGTACTTC
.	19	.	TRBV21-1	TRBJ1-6	CASSKVWTRGSSYNSPLHF	TGTGCCAGCAGCAAAGTCTGGACAAGGGGGAGCTCCTATAATTCACCCCTCCACTTT
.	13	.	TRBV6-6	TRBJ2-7	CATRGGKNYEQYF	TGTGCCACCCGGGGTGGGAAAAACTACGAGCAGTACTTC
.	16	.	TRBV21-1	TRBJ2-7	CASSGRTSGTTYEQYF	TGTGCCAGCAGCGGACGGACTAGCGGGACAACCTACGAGCAGTACTTC
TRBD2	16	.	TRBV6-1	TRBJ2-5	CASSEAAGGVRETQYF	TGTGCCAGCAGTGAAGCTGCGGGAGGGGTGAGGGAGACCCAGTACTTC
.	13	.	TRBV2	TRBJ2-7	CASRGAFSYEQYF	TGTGCCAGCAGAGGGGCTTTCTCCTACGAGCAGTACTTC
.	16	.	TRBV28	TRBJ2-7	CASSPLGWGDPYEQYF	TGTGCCAGCAGTCCGTTAGGTTGGGGGGACCCCTACGAGCAGTACTTC
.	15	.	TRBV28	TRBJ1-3	CASSSLSSPGNTIYF	TGTGCCAGCAGTTCCCTCAGTTCTCCTGGAAACACCATATATTTT
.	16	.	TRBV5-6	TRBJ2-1	CASSFKMLQGSNEQFF	TGTGCCAGCAGCTTCAAGATGTTGCAGGGTTCGAATGAGCAGTTCTTC
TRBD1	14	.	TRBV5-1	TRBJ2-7	CASSRDRVGFEQYF	TGCGCCAGCAGCAGGGACAGGGTGGGGTTCGAGCAGTACTTC
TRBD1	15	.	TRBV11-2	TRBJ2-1	CASSLGPGQGSEQFF	TGTGCCAGCAGCTTAGGGCCGGGACAGGGGAGTGAGCAGTTCTTC
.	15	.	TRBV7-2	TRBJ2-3	CASSLNWAGTAGQYF	TGTGCCAGCAGCTTAAACTGGGCGGGAACAGCCGGGCAGTATTTT
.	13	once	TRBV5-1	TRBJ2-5	CASSLAGRETQYF	TGCGCCAGCAGCTTGGCGGGGAGGGAGACCCAGTACTTC
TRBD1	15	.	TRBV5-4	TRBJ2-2	CASSSTGPNTGELFF	TGTGCCAGCAGCTCGACAGGGCCGAACACCGGGGAGCTGTTTTTT